This is a list of T cell receptor beta chains from one sample in a study of cytomegalovirus exposure and HLA in healthy donors. Clones were sequenced by immunoSEQ multiplex PCR, and TCRdb holds only the in-frame ones, with some missing. This repertoire comprises some 150,000 clones; its ten largest clones make up less than 3%. The sample consisted of PBMCs. The receptors stem from a man aged 40-55 years in good health and CMV-seronegative. Both conserved end residues are part of each CDR3. D genes are given only for firm matches.

D gene	V gene	J gene	CDR3 protein	CDR3 DNA
TRBD1	TRBV4-1	TRBJ2-1	CASSSDRGESYNEQFF	TGCGCCAGCAGCTCCGACAGGGGGGAATCCTACAATGAGCAGTTCTTC
TRBD2	TRBV4-3	TRBJ2-3	CASSQEVTSGGADTQYF	TGCGCCAGCAGCCAAGAGGTGACTAGCGGGGGCGCAGATACGCAGTATTTT
-	TRBV7-2	TRBJ2-1	CASSLRYNEQFF	TGTGCCAGCAGCTTACGGTACAATGAGCAGTTCTTC
-	TRBV5-1	TRBJ1-1	CASSSGGSGNTEAFF	TGCGCCAGCAGTTCCGGGGGGTCGGGGAACACTGAAGCTTTCTTT
-	TRBV18	TRBJ2-3	CASSPSTASDTQYF	TGTGCCAGCTCACCATCGACAGCCTCAGATACGCAGTATTTT
-	TRBV6-6	TRBJ2-5	CASTKGGGPQETQYF	TGTGCCAGCACCAAGGGGGGGGGTCCCCAAGAGACCCAGTACTTC
-	TRBV2	TRBJ2-5	CASSKLSPATGYF	TGTGCCAGCAGTAAATTATCCCCGGCGACAGGTTACTTC
-	TRBV19	TRBJ1-1	CASSILSDFNTEAFF	TGTGCCAGTAGTATACTGTCAGACTTTAACACTGAAGCTTTCTTT
TRBD2	TRBV7-2	TRBJ2-1	CASSSLAGGNEQFF	TGTGCCAGCAGCTCACTAGCGGGGGGCAATGAGCAGTTCTTC
-	TRBV2	TRBJ2-7	CASSDVTVYGEQYF	TGTGCCAGCAGTGATGTGACAGTCTATGGCGAGCAGTACTTC
TRBD2	TRBV6-4	TRBJ2-3	CASSETSGHTDTQYF	TGTGCCAGCAGCGAGACTAGCGGACACACAGATACGCAGTATTTT
-	TRBV6-5	TRBJ2-6	CASSSTLAGANVLTF	TGTGCCAGCAGTTCTACCCTAGCTGGGGCCAACGTCCTGACTTTC
TRBD1	TRBV6-5	TRBJ2-7	CASSLHRGYEQYF	TGTGCCAGCAGCTTACACAGGGGATACGAGCAGTACTTC
-	TRBV9	TRBJ1-1	CASSVGGVNTEAFF	TGTGCCAGCAGCGTAGGGGGGGTCAACACTGAAGCTTTCTTT
-	TRBV5-4	TRBJ2-5	CASSSNEGETQYF	TGTGCCAGCAGCTCTAATGAGGGAGAGACCCAGTACTTC
TRBD1	TRBV29-1	TRBJ2-7	CSGGDRGEQYF	TGCAGCGGGGGGGACAGGGGCGAGCAGTACTTC
-	TRBV6-5	TRBJ2-2	CASRKEVGELFF	TGTGCCAGCAGGAAGGAGGTCGGGGAGCTGTTTTTT
-	TRBV2	TRBJ1-5	CASSEEQVSNQPQHF	TGTGCCAGCAGTGAAGAACAGGTTAGCAATCAGCCCCAGCATTTT
TRBD1	TRBV7-2	TRBJ2-7	CASTLTGVYEQYF	TGTGCCAGCACCTTGACAGGGGTCTACGAGCAGTACTTC
-	TRBV28	TRBJ1-1	CASSQTELEAFF	TGTGCCAGCAGCCAAACAGAGCTTGAAGCTTTCTTT
-	TRBV6-5	TRBJ1-5	CASSYSRDQPQHF	TGTGCCAGCAGTTACTCGAGGGATCAGCCCCAGCATTTT
-	TRBV7-3	TRBJ2-6	CASSLKWEPGHPGSGANVLTF	TGTGCCAGCAGCTTAAAATGGGAACCGGGACACCCAGGCTCTGGGGCCAACGTCCTGACTTTC
TRBD1	TRBV9	TRBJ2-7	CASSVGQGFSYEQYF	TGTGCCAGCAGCGTGGGACAGGGCTTCTCCTACGAGCAGTACTTC
-	TRBV6-5	TRBJ1-6	CASSREYNSPLHF	TGTGCCAGCAGCAGGGAATATAATTCACCCCTCCACTTT
TRBD1	TRBV28	TRBJ1-5	CASNPGQGDNQPQHF	TGTGCCAGCAATCCGGGACAGGGAGACAATCAGCCCCAGCATTTT
TRBD1	TRBV7-9	TRBJ1-2	CASSSDRGTDGYTF	TGTGCCAGCAGCTCGGACAGGGGGACGGATGGCTACACCTTC
TRBD2	TRBV5-1	TRBJ2-5	CASSFGGDQETQYF	TGCGCCAGCAGCTTCGGGGGGGACCAAGAGACCCAGTACTTC
TRBD1	TRBV10-3	TRBJ1-1	CAINEQGVGTEAFF	TGTGCCATCAACGAACAGGGGGTTGGCACTGAAGCTTTCTTT
TRBD1	TRBV9	TRBJ1-2	CASSPRTGNNYGYTF	TGTGCCAGCAGCCCCCGGACAGGGAATAACTATGGCTACACCTTC
TRBD1	TRBV6-1	TRBJ1-2	CASRAVQGAFGYTF	TGTGCCAGCAGAGCCGTCCAGGGGGCATTTGGCTACACCTTC
-	TRBV13	TRBJ1-3	CASSTLPPIESSGNTIYF	TGTGCCAGCAGCACACTACCACCCATTGAAAGCTCTGGAAACACCATATATTTT
-	TRBV6-5	TRBJ2-1	CASTRGGTLGNEQFF	TGTGCCAGCACCAGAGGGGGTACCTTAGGGAATGAGCAGTTCTTC
TRBD2	TRBV9	TRBJ2-3	CASSPGTTPLIGTDTQYF	TGTGCCAGCAGCCCGGGGACTACCCCTCTTATAGGCACAGATACGCAGTATTTT
-	TRBV18	TRBJ2-3	CASSPMRVSSTDTQYF	TGTGCCAGCTCACCAATGAGGGTTTCTAGCACAGATACGCAGTATTTT
TRBD1	TRBV2	TRBJ2-7	CASCRQGAQYEQYF	TGTGCCAGTTGCCGACAGGGGGCGCAGTACGAGCAGTACTTC
TRBD1	TRBV19	TRBJ2-7	CASSIIPGTGPRGGYF	TGTGCCAGTAGTATTATTCCCGGGACAGGTCCGCGCGGTGGGTACTTC
-	TRBV9	TRBJ1-4	CASSVGLQYEKLFF	TGTGCCAGCAGCGTCGGCTTACAGTATGAAAAACTGTTTTTT
TRBD1	TRBV11-1	TRBJ2-1	CASSSGGSEQFF	TGTGCCAGCAGCTCAGGGGGCAGTGAGCAGTTCTTC
TRBD1	TRBV7-2	TRBJ2-7	CASTMGTAYEQYF	TGTGCCAGCACCATGGGGACAGCCTACGAGCAGTACTTC
-	TRBV11-2	TRBJ2-5	CASSPSRSAQETQYF	TGTGCCAGCAGCCCTTCCAGAAGCGCACAAGAGACCCAGTACTTC
TRBD2	TRBV28	TRBJ2-1	CASSPRTSGAYNEQFF	TGTGCCAGCAGTCCGAGGACTAGCGGGGCATACAATGAGCAGTTCTTC
TRBD1	TRBV28	TRBJ2-7	CASTQAGQGYEQYF	TGTGCCAGCACCCAAGCGGGACAGGGCTACGAGCAGTACTTC
TRBD1	TRBV10-3	TRBJ1-6	CAISESITTGDSPLHF	TGTGCCATCAGTGAGTCGATAACAACAGGGGATTCACCCCTCCACTTT
-	TRBV6-1	TRBJ2-3	CASSPPGGGKDTQYF	TGTGCCAGCAGTCCTCCCGGGGGAGGAAAAGATACGCAGTATTTT
-	TRBV7-6	TRBJ2-2	CASTARGNTGELFF	TGTGCCAGCACCGCCCGAGGGAACACCGGGGAGCTGTTTTTT
-	TRBV5-1	TRBJ2-7	CASSLDRGYEQYF	TGCGCCAGCAGCTTGGATAGGGGTTACGAGCAGTACTTC
-	TRBV7-6	TRBJ1-4	CASSLGFRRANEKLFF	TGTGCCAGCAGCTTAGGTTTTAGGAGGGCTAATGAAAAACTGTTTTTT
-	TRBV10-3	TRBJ1-6	CAISEQGKTNSPLHF	TGTGCCATCAGTGAACAGGGCAAGACTAATTCACCCCTCCACTTT
-	TRBV5-4	TRBJ2-1	CASSLTGSMYEQFF	TGTGCCAGCAGTCTCACAGGGTCGATGTATGAGCAGTTCTTC
-	TRBV14	TRBJ2-7	CATHDECSLEGWRLTRGYEQYF	TGTGCCACCCACGACGAGTGCTCACTGGAAGGGTGGCGCTTGACAAGGGGCTACGAGCAGTACTTC
TRBD1	TRBV11-1	TRBJ2-6	CASSLTSGQTYSGANVLTF	TGTGCCAGCAGCCTAACCTCGGGACAGACCTACTCTGGGGCCAACGTCCTGACTTTC